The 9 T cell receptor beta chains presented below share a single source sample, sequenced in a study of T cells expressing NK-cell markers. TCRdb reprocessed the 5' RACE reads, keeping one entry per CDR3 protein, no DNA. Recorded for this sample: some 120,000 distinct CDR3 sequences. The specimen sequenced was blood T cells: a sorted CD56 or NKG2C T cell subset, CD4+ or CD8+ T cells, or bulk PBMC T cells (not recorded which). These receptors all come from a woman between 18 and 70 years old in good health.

CDR3 region: CASSVGDTQYF. This chain links TRBV9 with TRBJ2-3. The CDR3 runs to 11 residues. Looked up from germline, CDR1 is SGDLS and CDR2 is YYNGEE.

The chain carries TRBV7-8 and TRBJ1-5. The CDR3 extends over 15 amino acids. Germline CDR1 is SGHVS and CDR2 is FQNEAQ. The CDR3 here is CASSLRSGDYQPQHF.

The CDR3 loop reads CASSGSGTPDTEAFF. The genes are TRBV9 and TRBJ1-1; as DNA is missing, the TRBD1 call by TCRdb cannot be tested. The CDR3 covers 15 residues. Germline values: CDR1 SGDLS, CDR2 YYNGEE.

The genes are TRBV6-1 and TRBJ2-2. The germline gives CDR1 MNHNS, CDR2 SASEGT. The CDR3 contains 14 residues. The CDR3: CASLGDRGVGELFF.

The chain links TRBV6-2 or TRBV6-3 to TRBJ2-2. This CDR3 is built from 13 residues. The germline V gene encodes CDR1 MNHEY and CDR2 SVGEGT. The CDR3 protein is CASLAQNTGELFF.

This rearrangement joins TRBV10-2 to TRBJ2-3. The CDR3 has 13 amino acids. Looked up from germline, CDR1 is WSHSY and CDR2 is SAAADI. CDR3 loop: CASSATGTDTQYF.

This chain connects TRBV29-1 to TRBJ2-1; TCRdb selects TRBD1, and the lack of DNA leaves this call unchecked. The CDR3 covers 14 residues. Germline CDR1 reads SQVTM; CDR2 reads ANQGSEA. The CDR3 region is CSVRPGQGDNEQFF.

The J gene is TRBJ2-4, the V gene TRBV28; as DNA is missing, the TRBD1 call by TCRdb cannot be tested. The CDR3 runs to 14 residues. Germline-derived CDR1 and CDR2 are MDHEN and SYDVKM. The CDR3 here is CASKRDRGKNIQYF.

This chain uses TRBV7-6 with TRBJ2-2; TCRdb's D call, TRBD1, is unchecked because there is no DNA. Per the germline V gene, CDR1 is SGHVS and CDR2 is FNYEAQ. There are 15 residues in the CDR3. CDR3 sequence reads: CASRPGEANTGELFF.